Below, 30 T cell receptor beta chains from the same sample are listed, as sequenced in a study of cytomegalovirus exposure and HLA in healthy donors. Vbeta (60) and Jbeta (13) primers were used in the PCR. Using immunoSEQ multiplex PCR, the repertoire was profiled, and TCRdb retains in-frame clones only, with some absent. The profile shows 100,000 or so clones, around 74% of them singletons. The sequenced sample consisted of PBMCs. Source of these receptors: a male donor in good health and CMV-seropositive.

The V gene is TRBV5-1, the J gene TRBJ2-3, with 14 bases lining up with TRBD2. CDR3 length: 19 amino acids. V lost 0 bases and J lost 2; bases outside the gene matches: 8. Germline V gene data show CDR1 as SGHRS and CDR2 as YFSETQ. Here the CDR3 DNA reads TGCGCCAGCAGCTTGGAGGGACTAGCGGGGGCCCCCTTCACAGATACGCAGTATTTT. Amino acids: CASSLEGLAGAPFTDTQYF.

The CDR3 loop reads CAISHDRGGDQPQHF. In DNA, the CDR3 is TGTGCCATCAGTCATGACAGGGGAGGGGATCAGCCCCAGCATTTT. The chain employs TRBV10-3 and TRBJ1-5; TRBD1 matches at 8 bases. CDR1 and CDR2 from the germline V gene are ENHRY and SYGVKD. The CDR3 loop spans 15 amino acids. Trimming removed 5 bases from V and 5 bases from J; junction bases left unmatched: 8.

The genes are TRBV7-2 and TRBJ2-1; 16 nucleotides line up with TRBD2. The CDR3 runs to 16 residues. CDR1 is SGHTA and CDR2 is FQGNSA in the germline V gene. The V gene end was trimmed by 7 bases and the J gene end by 9 bases; junction bases not matched to a gene: 9. The CDR3 is CASTALGTSGGGEQFF. CDR3 sequence (DNA): TGTGCCAGCACCGCTCTGGGGACTAGCGGGGGGGGTGAGCAGTTCTTC. Supplemented by reference TRBV7-2 and TRBJ2-1, the full variable domain reads GAGVSQSPSNKVTEKGKDVELRCDPISGHTALYWYRQSLGQGLEFLIYFQGNSAPDKSGLPSDRFSAERTGGSVSTLTIQRTQQEDSAVYLCASTALGTSGGGEQFFGPGTRLTVL.

This clone was observed a single time. This chain links TRBV28 with TRBJ2-4; TRBD1 agrees at 7 bases. CDR1 MDHEN and CDR2 SYDVKM come from the germline V gene. The V and J ends lost 4 bases and 6 bases, in that order; junction bases with no gene match: 3. This CDR3 is 13 amino acids long. The DNA for the CDR3 is TGTGCCAGCAGTTGGACAGGAGGAAACATTCAGTACTTC. Its translation is CASSWTGGNIQYF.

The rearrangement links TRBV14 to TRBJ1-1; 7 bases line up with TRBD1. The germline gives CDR1 SGHDN, CDR2 FVKESK. The CDR3 totals 13 residues. V shed 4 bases, J shed 5 bases, and the junction held 4 bases outside the gene matches. The CDR3 is CASSRQGWTEAFF. The CDR3 nucleotides read TGTGCCAGCAGCCGACAGGGTTGGACTGAAGCTTTCTTT. The whole variable domain, filled in from reference TRBV14 and TRBJ1-1, reads EAGVTQFPSHSVIEKGQTVTLRCDPISGHDNLYWYRRVMGKEIKFLLHFVKESKQDESGMPNNRFLAERTGGTYSTLKVQPAELEDSGVYFCASSRQGWTEAFFGQGTRLTVV.

The V gene is TRBV7-3, the J gene TRBJ2-1; 9 bases fit TRBD2. V was pared by 5 bases and J by 8 bases, with 7 bases of the junction left unmatched. This CDR3 comprises 14 residues. The germline CDR1 and CDR2 sequences are SGHTA and FQGTGA. CDR3 in DNA: TGTGCCAGCAGCGACGGACTAGCGACCGATGAGCAGTTCTTC. Protein sequence: CASSDGLATDEQFF.

Note on this clone: This sample also contains other DNA sequences that code for the same CDR3. The gene calls are TRBV5-6 and TRBJ2-7; no clear D gene. Per the germline V gene, CDR1 is SGHDT and CDR2 is YYEEEE. The ends were cut back, 0 bases at V and 2 bases at J, with 6 bases in the middle. The CDR3 spans 13 residues. The CDR3 DNA reads as TGTGCCAGCAGCTTGGTTAGCCCCTACGAGCAGTACTTC. Protein: CASSLVSPYEQYF.

The rearrangement uses TRBV5-1 and TRBJ2-5, with 7 nucleotides matching TRBD2. V gave up 0 bases and J gave up 1 base; unmatched junction bases: 6. The CDR3 has 16 residues. The V gene's germline CDR1 is SGHRS and CDR2 YFSETQ. In DNA, the CDR3 is TGCGCCAGCAGCTTGGTCGTTAGCGGGTCCCAAGAGACCCAGTACTTC. Translation: CASSLVVSGSQETQYF.

The V and J genes are TRBV7-9 and TRBJ2-1; 7 bases align to TRBD2. J was trimmed by 0 bases and V by 5 bases; bases with no gene match: 16. Germline values: CDR1 SEHNR, CDR2 FQNEAQ (reference sequence). This CDR3 has 19 amino acids. CDR3 loop: CASSPLWGAGESSYNEQFF. CDR3 DNA: TGTGCCAGCAGCCCACTGTGGGGTGCGGGGGAGAGCTCCTACAATGAGCAGTTCTTC.

The chain employs TRBV7-8 and TRBJ2-1; 12 nucleotides match TRBD2. The trim removed 4 bases at V and 1 base at J, leaving 2 bases unmatched. The CDR3 sequence is 16 residues long. Germline CDR1 reads SGHVS; CDR2 reads FQNEAQ. CDR3 in DNA: TGTGCCAGCAGCTCAGGACTAGCGGGATCCTACAATGAGCAGTTCTTC. This encodes CASSSGLAGSYNEQFF.

The chain recombines TRBV2 with TRBJ2-2, with TRBD1 identical over 7 bases. Trimming removed 6 bases from V and 3 bases from J; junction bases left unmatched: 4. The CDR3 has 14 residues. Germline CDR1 and CDR2: SNHLY and FYNNEI. In DNA form, the CDR3 reads TGTGCCAGCAGCGCTACAGGGGACACCGGGGAGCTGTTTTTT. Translated, it gives CASSATGDTGELFF. Complete variable domain (other parts from reference TRBV2 and TRBJ2-2): EPEVTQTPSHQVTQMGQEVILRCVPISNHLYFYWYRQILGQKVEFLVSFYNNEISEKSEIFDDQFSVERPDGSNFTLKIRSTKLEDSAMYFCASSATGDTGELFFGEGSRLTVL.

The J gene is TRBJ1-6, the V gene TRBV28; tentative D call: TRBD1 (5 bases). Between the trimmed V and J ends, which lost 6 bases and 3 bases, there was a span of 15 bases. CDR1 is MDHEN, CDR2 SYDVKM, per germline. The length of the CDR3 is 16 residues. In DNA, the CDR3 is TGTGCCAGCAGCCCGGGACTCGCAAACTATAATTCACCCCTCCACTTT. Residues: CASSPGLANYNSPLHF. The complete variable domain, with remaining parts taken from reference TRBV28 and TRBJ1-6, reads DVKVTQSSRYLVKRTGEKVFLECVQDMDHENMFWYRQDPGLGLRLIYFSYDVKMKEKGDIPEGYSVSREKKERFSLILESASTNQTSMYLCASSPGLANYNSPLHFGNGTRLTVT.

The genes are TRBV5-6 and TRBJ1-4, with D unresolved. Germline CDR1 and CDR2: SGHDT and YYEEEE. Between the trimmed V and J ends, which lost 3 bases and 6 bases, there was a span of 12 bases. The CDR3 loop spans 14 amino acids. CDR3: CASSSLSSYEKLFF. The CDR3 DNA is TGTGCCAGCAGCTCCCTTTCTTCCTATGAAAAACTGTTTTTT.

The genes are TRBV30 and TRBJ1-1, with D possibly being TRBD1 (5 bases). The germline V and J ends were trimmed by 3 bases and 3 bases, with 8 bases remaining between them. The CDR3 spans 12 residues. In germline, CDR1 is GTSNPN, CDR2 SVGIG (reference sequence). CDR3 DNA sequence: TGTGCCTGGAGGACAGAATACACTGAAGCTTTCTTT. This translates into CAWRTEYTEAFF.

This clone was seen just once. The J gene is TRBJ2-5, the V gene TRBV27; 10 bases fit TRBD1. The DNA end favors TRBJ2-7, so the J call may be wrong. Germline assignment: CDR1 MNHEY and CDR2 SMNVEV (reference sequence). The CDR3 runs to 15 residues. CDR3 sequence (DNA): TGTGCCAGCAGTTTATTGGGACAGGGGTCTTACGAGCAGTACTTC. The encoded protein is CASSLLGQGSYEQYF.

This clone was observed once. J is TRBJ1-1 and V is TRBV19; D is unclear. Germline assignment: CDR1 LNHDA and CDR2 SQIVND (reference sequence). CDR3 length: 13 residues. V lost 8 bases and J 0 bases, leaving 10 bases between the germline ends. The CDR3 DNA sequence: TGTGCCAGTGCGGGTACTATGAACACTGAAGCTTTCTTT. Translation gives CASAGTMNTEAFF. The full variable domain, rest sourced from reference TRBV19 and TRBJ1-1, is DGGITQSPKYLFRKEGQNVTLSCEQNLNHDAMYWYRQDPGQGLRLIYYSQIVNDFQKGDIAEGYSVSREKKESFPLTVTSAQKNPTAFYLCASAGTMNTEAFFGQGTRLTVV.

The chain links TRBV9 to TRBJ1-4, with 9 bases identical to TRBD1. With V trimmed by 4 bases and J by 8 bases, 9 bases remained unmatched. Germline CDR1 reads SGDLS; CDR2 reads YYNGEE. CDR3 length: 15 residues. CDR3 sequence (DNA): TGTGCCAGCAGCACCCGGACAGGGGAAGGAGAAAAACTGTTTTTT. Amino acid sequence: CASSTRTGEGEKLFF.

The chain recombines TRBV11-3 with TRBJ2-2; D may be TRBD2 (5 bases). CDR1 and CDR2 from the germline V gene are SGHNT and YENEEA. The CDR3 totals 13 residues. Trimming removed 5 bases at V and 10 bases at J, with 14 bases between. CDR3 DNA: TGTGCCAGCAGCGGATCCGAGGGTGTGGAGCTGTTTTTT. It is translated as CASSGSEGVELFF.

The chain uses TRBV10-3 and TRBJ1-1, with a possible D match to TRBD1 (6 bases). V was pared by 11 bases and J by 0 bases, with 22 bases between. Germline V lookup: CDR1 ENHRY, CDR2 SYGVKD. This CDR3 region has 16 residues. Written as DNA, the CDR3 is TGTGCCTCCAGAGGGGGGGGGTGGGGGATGAACACTGAAGCTTTCTTT. Translation gives CASRGGGWGMNTEAFF.

The V call is TRBV7-2, the J call TRBJ2-1, with D possibly matching TRBD1 (5 bases). The germline V gene encodes CDR1 SGHTA and CDR2 FQGNSA. V was trimmed by 1 base and J by 12 bases, leaving 10 bases between them. This CDR3 has 12 residues. The DNA for the CDR3 is TGTGCCAGCAGCTTAGGTGGCAGGGTGCAGTTCTTC. Translated: CASSLGGRVQFF.

This clone occurred a few times. The chain couples TRBV30 to TRBJ1-4, with no clear D. Trimming pared 3 bases from V and 6 bases from J, leaving 8 bases between. The CDR3 is 12 residues long. Germline V CDR1 and CDR2: GTSNPN, SVGIG (reference sequence). This chain's CDR3 is CAWRPEDEKLFF. Here the CDR3 DNA reads TGTGCCTGGAGGCCAGAGGATGAAAAACTGTTTTTT.

This chain joins TRBV27 and TRBJ1-1; 7 nucleotides align to TRBD1. V shed 3 bases, J shed 2 bases, and the junction held 3 bases outside the gene matches. CDR3 length: 14 amino acids. The V gene's germline CDR1 is MNHEY and CDR2 SMNVEV (reference sequence). The CDR3 DNA reads TGTGCCAGCAGTTTGCTAGGGGGCAACACTGAAGCTTTCTTT. Protein product: CASSLLGGNTEAFF.

The chain recombines TRBV9 with TRBJ1-1; D gene uncertain. Germline V lookup: CDR1 SGDLS, CDR2 YYNGEE. V gave up 2 bases and J gave up 5 bases, with 7 bases separating them. The CDR3 contains 12 residues. The CDR3: CASSVSETEAFF. As DNA, the CDR3 is TGTGCCAGCAGCGTTTCTGAGACTGAAGCTTTCTTT.

CDR3 loop: CASSQGRGGNEQFF. The CDR3 DNA reads TGTGCCAGCAGCCAAGGTCGGGGGGGCAATGAGCAGTTCTTC. The chain links TRBV4-2 to TRBJ2-1; TRBD2 agrees at 8 bases. The V segment lost 1 base and the J segment 6 bases; nucleotides outside the gene matches: 2. Germline lookup yields CDR1 LGHNA and CDR2 YNFKEQ. The CDR3 spans 14 residues.

This sequence joins TRBV7-9 and TRBJ2-5; D unclear. The CDR3 loop spans 13 amino acids. V shed 1 base and J shed 2 bases, with 5 bases lying between them. The germline gives CDR1 SEHNR, CDR2 FQNEAQ (reference sequence). For the CDR3, the DNA is TGTGCCAGCAGCTTAGGGCCACAAGAGACCCAGTACTTC. Translation: CASSLGPQETQYF.

This chain connects TRBV7-9 to TRBJ2-1, with 9 bases identical to TRBD2. Germline-derived CDR1 and CDR2 are SEHNR and FQNEAQ (reference sequence). V shed 3 bases and J 4 bases; nucleotides not matched to a gene: 4. The CDR3 is 15 amino acids. The DNA for the CDR3 is TGTGCCAGCAGCTTTGGTAGCGGGGGTTACAATGAGCAGTTCTTC. Residues: CASSFGSGGYNEQFF.

About this clone itself: This sample also contains other DNA sequences that code for the same CDR3. CDR3 nucleotide sequence: TGTGCCAGTAGTATAGGTAATACTGAAGCTTTCTTT. It encodes CASSIGNTEAFF. The chain uses TRBV19 and TRBJ1-1; no clear D gene. Germline values: CDR1 LNHDA, CDR2 SQIVND (reference sequence). V was cut by 1 base and J by 5 bases, with 5 bases left in between. CDR3 size: 12 residues. Full variable domain (missing parts from reference TRBV19 and TRBJ1-1): DGGITQSPKYLFRKEGQNVTLSCEQNLNHDAMYWYRQDPGQGLRLIYYSQIVNDFQKGDIAEGYSVSREKKESFPLTVTSAQKNPTAFYLCASSIGNTEAFFGQGTRLTVV.

The chain employs TRBV5-6 and TRBJ1-2; 8 positions agree with TRBD1. V was pared by 9 bases and J by 1 base, with 2 bases of the junction left unmatched. This CDR3 contains 12 residues. Germline CDR1 is SGHDT and CDR2 is YYEEEE. Here the CDR3 reads CATGQGNYGYTF. The DNA for the CDR3 is TGTGCCACAGGACAGGGTAACTATGGCTACACCTTC.

The CDR3 DNA is TGTGCCAGCAGTGAACTGGCTAGCGGGGGGTCCGAGCAGTACTTC. This encodes CASSELASGGSEQYF. V is TRBV2 and J is TRBJ2-7; 11 nucleotides line up with TRBD2. The germline V gene encodes CDR1 SNHLY and CDR2 FYNNEI. The CDR3 totals 15 residues. The ends lost 2 bases at V and 6 bases at J; junction bases unmatched: 6.

The rearrangement joins TRBV27 to TRBJ1-5; 10 nucleotides line up with TRBD1. CDR1 and CDR2 from the germline V gene are MNHEY and SMNVEV (reference sequence). The V segment lost 5 bases and the J segment 7 bases; nucleotides outside the gene matches: 8. The CDR3 contains 15 residues. The CDR3 DNA is TGTGCCAGCAGTCCCTGGACAGGGGGTGACCAGCCCCAGCATTTT. It translates to CASSPWTGGDQPQHF.